This TCR beta chain was retrieved from a study of neurological immune-mediated disorders (dated by TCRdb to the late 2010s). Background for the entire study: The study compared peripheral blood TCR-beta repertoires of HTLV-I-associated myelopathy (HAM/TSP) patients, multiple sclerosis patients and healthy controls using UMI-based sequencing. The cohort comprised roughly 70 subjects: roughly 14 HAM/TSP patients, 35 or so multiple sclerosis patients and 20 or so healthy controls. Alongside PBMC samples, the set of some 97 TCR-beta libraries contained longitudinal samples, technical triplicates, and paired CD4+ and CD8+ T-cell subsets that had been sorted. Longitudinal HAM/TSP and healthy donors had 3 time-points each (roughly 3-40 month intervals). The investigation overall reported the following: TCR clonal expansion was highest in HAM/TSP patients and lowest in MS patients, with MS patients falling below even healthy controls. No identical CDR3 amino acid sequences were found to be shared among expanded clones across subjects, suggesting that TCR-beta repertoires were private in all groups.

Ten or more counts support this clonotype. No antigen is known for it. The sample holds no much larger clone one base away, and base qualities are not on file. Interpreted using the paper, the time point label stands for: longitudinal time-point 2. Blood bank volunteers in Maryland, USA served as the healthy controls. For the unsorted PBMC libraries, 2 million PBMCs were stored in RNAlater at -80 degrees C until RNA extraction and were used to generate the libraries. Peripheral blood underwent Ficoll-Hypaque density gradient centrifugation to isolate PBMCs, which were then cryopreserved in liquid nitrogen. cDNA was synthesized by template-switch 5'RACE using a primer carrying a 10-nucleotide random unique molecular identifier by which each TCR transcript was tagged. Over 170 million TCR-beta sequences, covering 15-18 subjects, were produced in each sequencing run. The RNeasy kit was used to extract total RNA. TCR-beta VDJ regions were amplified with primers for the TCR constant region and the 5'RACE anchor, using the KAPA Real-time Library Amplification kit. Sample indexes and Illumina adaptors were added in a first PCR, and a second PCR then increased library yield. After Ampure bead purification, the roughly 650 bp TCR product was size-selected on a 2% E-gel SizeSelection system. Before pooling, library quality was checked on a Bioanalyzer, concentration was measured with Qubit, and libraries were quantified with the Kapa Library Quantification kit. Paired-end 2 x 150 bp sequencing of the libraries was performed on an Illumina HiSeq 2500. To increase sequence diversity, roughly 23-30% phiX was spiked into each library pool. On the study's bioinformatics: The UMI-based MiGEC pipeline processed quality-filtered reads and removed over 90% of raw TCR sequences during error correction. VDJ genes were aligned to IMGT germline references, and each clonotype was defined by a unique CDR3 amino acid sequence together with V-J genes. VDJtools evaluated clonal expansion, Shannon diversity and CDR3 relatedness (CalcPairwiseDistances, ClusterSamples); CLCbio workbench built phylogenetic trees. Using coefficient-of-variation modelling across technical triplicates, the study counted a clone as expanded if it had at least 8 unique UMIs. TCRdb handled the public reads itself, with Q25 trimming in fastp and clone calling in MiXCR, and kept productive beta chains. Rows matching on CDR3 protein sequence are summarized as one entry with the most common DNA and genes. V and J calls and clone size were set by TCRdb, not the authors. For this sample the table gives fewer than 40,000 distinct CDR3 sequences, of which about an eighth were detected only once. The ten top clones hold approximately 2.2% of the sample.

The CDR3 runs 16 amino acids, cysteine and phenylalanine included. Only CDR3 DNA remains: 48 bases, in frame from the first base. CDR1 and CDR2 were assigned from the germline V gene (reference sequence) as SEHNR and FQNEAQ. Clipping removes 1 base from V and 1 base from J, with 2 as the unmatched junction base count. The rearranged segments are TRBV7-9 and TRBJ2-2; 8 of the junction bases match TRBD2. The clonotype comes from a middle-aged woman in good health. The sequenced material came from PBMCs. The CDR3 loop reads CASSLGSGVNTGELFF. The base sequence is TGTGCCAGCAGCTTAGGTAGCGGGGTGAACACCGGGGAGCTGTTTTTT.